The table lists the clone carrying this T cell receptor beta chain with a few counts. Antigen: not known. The entry originates in a study of spatial heterogeneity in lung cancer. Study summary: Matched bulk RNA-seq gave a T cell module score that correlated strongly with tumor-region TCR transcript counts.

The germline V and J ends were trimmed by 7 bases and 4 bases, with 13 bases remaining between them. CDR1 and CDR2 (germline): SNHLY, FYNNEI. The CDR3 runs to 14 residues. Documented time point: sample taken at primary tumor resection. Samples were donated by 72 untreated early-stage non-small cell lung cancer patients. Tumor, nontumor lung or frozen PBMC supplied whole RNA, sequenced without sorting. Points from the study as a whole: It was found that expanded intratumoral alpha and beta TCR counts tracked tumor mutation counts. Ubiquitous expanded TCR counts tracked ubiquitous nonsynonymous mutations; regional expanded TCR counts tracked regional nonsynonymous mutations.

TCRdb re-called the 5' RACE reads with MiXCR, one entry per CDR3 protein. The data show approximately 13,000 distinct CDR3 sequences, under 6% seen once. The material was lung tumor tissue, obtained at surgery. This chain links TRBV2 with TRBJ2-2; D is undetermined. The receptor was derived from a male donor with early-stage non-small cell lung cancer. The CDR3 nucleotides read TGTGCCAGCAACAGTTTAGGGCCCACCGGGGAGCTGTTTTTT. Protein: CASNSLGPTGELFF.